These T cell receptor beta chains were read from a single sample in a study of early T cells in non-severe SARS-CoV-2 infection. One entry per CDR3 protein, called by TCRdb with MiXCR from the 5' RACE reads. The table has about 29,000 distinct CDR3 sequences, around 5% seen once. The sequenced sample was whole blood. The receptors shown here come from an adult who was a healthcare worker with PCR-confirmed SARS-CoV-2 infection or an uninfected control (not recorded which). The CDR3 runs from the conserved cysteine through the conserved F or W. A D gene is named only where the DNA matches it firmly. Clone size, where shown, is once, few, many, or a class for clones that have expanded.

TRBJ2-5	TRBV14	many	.	TGTGCCAGCAGCCCTCGTGTTCCCCAGTACTTC	CASSPRVPQYF
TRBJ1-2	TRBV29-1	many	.	TGCAGCGTGGAACGAGGGGAAGTTAACTATGGCTACACCTTC	CSVERGEVNYGYTF
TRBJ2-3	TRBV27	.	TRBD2	TGTGCCAGCAGTTCCCTCACTAGCGGAGGGGGCACAGATACGCAGTATTTT	CASSSLTSGGGTDTQYF
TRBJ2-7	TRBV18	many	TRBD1	TGTGCCAGCTCACCAAGGATGGGACAGGGGACACACGAGCAGTACTTC	CASSPRMGQGTHEQYF
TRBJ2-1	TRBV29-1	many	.	TGCAGCGTTGAACCGGGAAGCTCCTACAATGAGCAGTTCTTC	CSVEPGSSYNEQFF
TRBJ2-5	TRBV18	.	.	TGTGCCAGCTCACCGGCTGCCCGTTCGGAGACCCAGTACTTC	CASSPAARSETQYF
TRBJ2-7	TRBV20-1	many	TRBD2	TGCAGTGCGGAGGCTAGTTCATCAGCGGGATTCTCCTACGAGCAGTACTTC	CSAEASSSAGFSYEQYF
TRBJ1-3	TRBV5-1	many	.	TGCGCCAGCGGGCCAGACACTGTGGGAAACACCATATATTTT	CASGPDTVGNTIYF
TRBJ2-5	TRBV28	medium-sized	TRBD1	TGTGCCAGCAGTTTAGACGCAGGGGGCCGAGAGACCCAGTACTTC	CASSLDAGGRETQYF
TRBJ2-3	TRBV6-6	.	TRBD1	TGTGCCAGCAGTACTACAGGGGTCACAGATACGCAGTATTTT	CASSTTGVTDTQYF
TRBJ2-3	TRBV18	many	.	TGTGCCAGCTCACCCCTAGCGACCATCACAGATACGCAGTATTTT	CASSPLATITDTQYF
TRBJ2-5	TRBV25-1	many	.	TGTGCCAGCAGTGAAGAGGGACGGACCCAAGAGACCCAGTACTTC	CASSEEGRTQETQYF
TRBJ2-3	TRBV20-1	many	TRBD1	TGCAGTGCTGAACCGGGACAGGGGGCAGATACGCAGTATTTT	CSAEPGQGADTQYF
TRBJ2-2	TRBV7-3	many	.	TGTGCCAGCAGCCGCGGACAGACCAACACCGGGGAGCTGTTTTTT	CASSRGQTNTGELFF
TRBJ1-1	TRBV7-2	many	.	TGTGCCAGCAGCTCCAAGGCTGTGAACACTGAAGCTTTCTTT	CASSSKAVNTEAFF
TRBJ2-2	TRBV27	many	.	TGTGCCAGCTCCCTCAGTGGGACCGGGGAGCTGTTTTTT	CASSLSGTGELFF
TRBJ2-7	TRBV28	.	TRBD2	TGTGCCAGCAGTCCTCCGCCCGCGGGAGGGCCGGGATACGAGCAGTACTTC	CASSPPPAGGPGYEQYF
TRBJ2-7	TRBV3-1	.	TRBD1	TGTGCCAGCAGCTGGCGGACAGGTCCGCAGGACTTC	CASSWRTGPQDF
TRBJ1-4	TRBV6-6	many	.	TGTGCCAGCAGGGGGACCGAGAGGAATGAAAAACTGTTTTTT	CASRGTERNEKLFF
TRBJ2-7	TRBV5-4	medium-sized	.	TGTGCCAGCAGCTCGGGAACCAACTACGAGCAGTACTTC	CASSSGTNYEQYF
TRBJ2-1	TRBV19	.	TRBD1	TGTGCCAGTAGTATTTCGACAGGGGGTATCAATGAGCAGTTCTTC	CASSISTGGINEQFF
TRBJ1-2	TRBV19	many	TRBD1	TGTGCCAGGCGACAGGGGATCTACGATGGCTACACCTTC	CARRQGIYDGYTF